A selection of T cell receptor beta chains follows, all from one sample in a study of T cells in Graves' hyperthyroidism and ophthalmopathy. One entry per CDR3 protein results from TCRdb running MiXCR on the multiplex PCR reads. In the table there are about 500,000 distinct CDR3 sequences, approximately 15% of which are singletons. The sequencing input was blood. The source of these receptors is a woman between 18 and 29 years old with Graves' hyperthyroidism. CDR3s include the opening cysteine and the closing phenylalanine or tryptophan. D genes are given only for firm matches. The size of a clone is reported for some rows only, either as once, few or many, or as a class for expanded clones.

>TRBJ2-1|few|TRBV6-1|-
TGTGCCAGCAGTTCCGAACTAGGGACGGGATTTGGTAATGAGCAGTTCTTC
CASSSELGTGFGNEQFF
>TRBJ2-3|-|TRBV2|TRBD1
TGTGCCAGCAGTGAATACGGACAGGGGATTCCAGATACGCAGTATTTT
CASSEYGQGIPDTQYF
>TRBJ2-3|-|TRBV19|-
TGTGCCAGTAGTGTCTCTAGCGACGGAAATACGCAGTATTTT
CASSVSSDGNTQYF
>TRBJ2-4|many|TRBV18|-
TGTGCCAGCCAGACTATAGGGAAAAACATTCAGTACTTC
CASQTIGKNIQYF
>TRBJ2-6|many|TRBV12-3/TRBV12-4|TRBD1
TGTGCCAGTTTTGTAGACAGGGGCGAGACCTCTGGGGCCAACGTCCTGACTTTC
CASFVDRGETSGANVLTF
>TRBJ2-2|-|TRBV20-1|TRBD2
TGCAGTGCAAAACTAGCGGGAGTGGCCGGGGAGCTGTTTTTT
CSAKLAGVAGELFF
>TRBJ2-1|many|TRBV18|-
TGTGCCAGCTCACCACCCGACGGCCAAATCTACAATGAGCAGTTCTTC
CASSPPDGQIYNEQFF
>TRBJ1-1|many|TRBV19|TRBD1
TGTGCCAGTAGTTTCCGCTCGGGGGTTCCCGCAGGACAGGGAGATATGAACACTGAAGCTTTCTTT
CASSFRSGVPAGQGDMNTEAFF
>TRBJ2-3|-|TRBV9|-
TGTGCCAGCACCCCCCTTGGAGGTAGCACAGATACGCAGTATTTT
CASTPLGGSTDTQYF
>TRBJ1-1|-|TRBV27|TRBD1
TGTGCCAGCAGTCGGGCAGACAGGGGCTACACTGAAGCTTTCTTT
CASSRADRGYTEAFF
>TRBJ2-5|many|TRBV12-5|-
TGTGCTAGTGGTTTATTGGGATACCAAGAGACCCAGTACTTC
CASGLLGYQETQYF
>TRBJ2-4|-|TRBV5-1|TRBD2
TGCGCCAGCAGCCTCCTGACTAGCGGGAGTAGAAACATTCAGTACTTC
CASSLLTSGSRNIQYF
>TRBJ2-5|-|TRBV7-9|-
TGTGCCAGCAGCCCACCCCGCCCCCTAGAGACCCAGTACTTC
CASSPPRPLETQYF
>TRBJ2-7|many|TRBV30|TRBD1
TGTGCCTGGAGCCCAGGACAGGGCTACGAGCAGTACTTC
CAWSPGQGYEQYF
>TRBJ1-5|-|TRBV20-1|-
TGCAGTGTTAGACCGGGACACCCCGGGCAGCCCCAGCATTTT
CSVRPGHPGQPQHF
>TRBJ1-1|many|TRBV19|-
TGTGCCAGTAGACCTTTTTTTGGGAACACTGAAGCTTTCTTT
CASRPFFGNTEAFF
>TRBJ1-2|many|TRBV30|-
TGTGCCTGGAATACGGGCCGCTATGGCTACACCTTC
CAWNTGRYGYTF
>TRBJ2-3|-|TRBV10-1|TRBD2
TGCGCCAGCAGTGAGTCGGCTAGCGGGCTCACAGATACGCAGTATTTT
CASSESASGLTDTQYF
>TRBJ1-3|many|TRBV30|-
TGTGCCTGGAGCGTCGGATACACCATATATTTT
CAWSVGYTIYF
>TRBJ2-1|-|TRBV7-6|-
TGTGCCAGCAGCTACCCAGGGGTTGAGCAGTTCTTC
CASSYPGVEQFF
>TRBJ1-1|-|TRBV5-1|TRBD1
TGCGCCAGCAGCGAGCGACAGGGTCGGGCTGAAGCTTTCTTT
CASSERQGRAEAFF
>TRBJ2-1|many|TRBV7-9|TRBD2
TGTGCCAGCAGCTTAACCAGCGGGAGGTTATCCTACAATGAGCAGTTCTTC
CASSLTSGRLSYNEQFF
>TRBJ2-7|many|TRBV7-9|TRBD1
TGTGCCAGCAGCCCAAGGGACAGGGCGGGCCAGTACTTC
CASSPRDRAGQYF
>TRBJ2-1|many|TRBV11-3|TRBD2
TGTGCCAGCAGCGCCAGGCGTCTCCCGGGGGGCAATGAGCAGTTCTTC
CASSARRLPGGNEQFF
>TRBJ2-3|-|TRBV5-1|-
TGCGCCAGCAGCGACTCCGTTGGCACAGATACGCAGTATTTT
CASSDSVGTDTQYF
>TRBJ2-1|many|TRBV3-1|TRBD2
TGTGCCAGCAGCCAAGAGAGCCTAGCGGTCTACAATGAGCAGTTCTTC
CASSQESLAVYNEQFF
>TRBJ2-2|many|TRBV2|-
TGTGCCAGCAGTGTATCGGGCACCGGGGAGCTGTTTTTT
CASSVSGTGELFF
>TRBJ1-2|many|TRBV12-3/TRBV12-4|-
TGTGCCAGCAGTCCCACCATCGACCGAGGACGAGGCTACACCTTC
CASSPTIDRGRGYTF
>TRBJ1-1|-|TRBV12-5|-
TGTGCTAGTGGTTTGGTACCTGGGTCTGGGGCTTTCTTT
CASGLVPGSGAFF
>TRBJ2-5|many|TRBV2|-
TGTGCCAGCACACAGGAAGGGGGGGCGCGAGAGACCCAGTACTTC
CASTQEGGARETQYF
>TRBJ1-1|-|TRBV19|TRBD1
TGTGCCAGTAGGATCAGGGGGCCGAACACTGAAGCTTTCTTT
CASRIRGPNTEAFF
>TRBJ1-1|many|TRBV2|-
TGTGCCAGCAGTGAAGCGGAGGGTCTCTCTTACGCTTTCTTT
CASSEAEGLSYAFF
>TRBJ1-6|many|TRBV2|-
TGTGCCAGCAGTGTTGGGCGGGCCTATAATTCACCCCTCCACTTT
CASSVGRAYNSPLHF
>TRBJ1-2|many|TRBV6-1|TRBD1
TGTGCCAGCAGCGGACAGGTCTATGGCTACACCTTC
CASSGQVYGYTF
>TRBJ2-1|once|TRBV7-9|TRBD1
TGTGCCAGCAGCTCACGCCGACAGGGGGCAAACTACAATGAGCAGTTCTTC
CASSSRRQGANYNEQFF
>TRBJ1-5|many|TRBV12-5|-
TGTGCTAGTGGTGCCCAAACAAATAGCAATCAGCCCCAGCATTTT
CASGAQTNSNQPQHF
>TRBJ1-4|many|TRBV3-1|-
TGTGCCAGCAGCCCACGGACAGATGAAAAACTGTTTTTT
CASSPRTDEKLFF
>TRBJ2-2|-|TRBV30|TRBD2
TGTGCCTGGAGTCCGGGCGGATCTAGCGGGAGGACCGGGGAGCTGTTTTTT
CAWSPGGSSGRTGELFF
>TRBJ2-1|many|TRBV5-1|TRBD2
TGCGCCAGCAGCTCCGGGACTAGCGTTCCTCACGAGCAGTTCTTC
CASSSGTSVPHEQFF
>TRBJ2-7|many|TRBV27|-
TGTGCCAGCAGTTTATTATCCCCCCAATCCGAGCAGTACTTC
CASSLLSPQSEQYF
>TRBJ1-2|many|TRBV18|TRBD1
TGTGCCAGCTCACCACAACAGGGGGAAGGCTACACCTTC
CASSPQQGEGYTF
>TRBJ2-1|many|TRBV20-1|TRBD1
TGCAGTGCTAGTACTCCCCGGGACAGGGGCTACAATGAGCAGTTCTTC
CSASTPRDRGYNEQFF
>TRBJ1-3|few|TRBV28|-
TGTGCCAGCAGCAACCTGGGCTCTGGAAACACCATATATTTT
CASSNLGSGNTIYF
>TRBJ1-2|-|TRBV7-9|-
TGTGCCAGCAGCTATGCGGCAGGCTCCAACTATGGCTACACCTTC
CASSYAAGSNYGYTF
>TRBJ2-2|few|TRBV5-5|TRBD2
TGTGCCAGCAGCTTGTTGACTAGCGACACCGGGGAGCTGTTTTTT
CASSLLTSDTGELFF
>TRBJ2-1|-|TRBV12-5|-
TGTGCTAGTGGTTTGAAACTTCCTAGCTCCTACAATGAGCAGTTCTTC
CASGLKLPSSYNEQFF
>TRBJ1-4|few|TRBV5-1|-
TGCGCCAGCAGCAAGGGAGGTTTCAGTGCAACTAATGAAAAACTGTTTTTT
CASSKGGFSATNEKLFF
>TRBJ2-7|-|TRBV2|-
TGTGCCAGCAGCGAGACCTACCAGGGCAGGGCCGAGCAGTACTTC
CASSETYQGRAEQYF
>TRBJ2-5|many|TRBV3-1|-
TGTGCCAGCAGCCGCAGGCTGGAGGGGAGAGAGACCCAGTACTTC
CASSRRLEGRETQYF
>TRBJ2-1|many|TRBV2|-
TGTGCCAGCAGTGAATGGGGGGAGTGGACCAATGAGCAGTTCTTC
CASSEWGEWTNEQFF
>TRBJ1-1|many|TRBV2|TRBD1
TGTGCCAGCAGACAGGGGGGAATGGCTGAAGCTTTCTTT
CASRQGGMAEAFF
>TRBJ1-2|few|TRBV29-1|TRBD1
TGCAGCGTTAACAGGGGCGGAAACTATGGCTACACCTTC
CSVNRGGNYGYTF
>TRBJ1-1|many|TRBV7-8|-
TGTGCCAGCAGCTCCCCGACCGGAGGGAGCACTGAAGCTTTCTTT
CASSSPTGGSTEAFF